The TCR beta chain under discussion was sequenced for a study of T cells in Graves' hyperthyroidism and ophthalmopathy. The CDR3 regions of TCR beta were amplified from RNA transcripts. TCR CDR3 underwent first-round RT-PCR with the HTBI primer set. TCRdb re-called the multiplex PCR reads through MiXCR, storing one row per CDR3 protein. The profile shows approximately 330,000 distinct CDR3 sequences, roughly 13% of them singletons. Sequencing input: blood. The sequence came from a woman between 40 and 50 years old with Graves' ophthalmopathy.

CDR3 sequence: CASSLVRGKETQYF. DNA for the CDR3: TGTGCCAGCAGCTTAGTACGAGGGAAGGAGACCCAGTACTTC. This chain links TRBV11-2 with TRBJ2-5; D is possibly TRBD2 (5 bases). Germline loops: CDR1 SGHAT, CDR2 FQNNGV. Trimming took off 1 base at V and 5 bases at J, with 11 bases between the two ends. The CDR3 consists of 14 residues. The entire variable domain, with the rest obtained from reference TRBV11-2 and TRBJ2-5, is as follows: EAGVAQSPRYKIIEKRQSVAFWCNPISGHATLYWYQQILGQGPKLLIQFQNNGVVDDSQLPKDRFSAERLKGVDSTLKIQPAKLEDSAVYLCASSLVRGKETQYFGPGTRLLVL.